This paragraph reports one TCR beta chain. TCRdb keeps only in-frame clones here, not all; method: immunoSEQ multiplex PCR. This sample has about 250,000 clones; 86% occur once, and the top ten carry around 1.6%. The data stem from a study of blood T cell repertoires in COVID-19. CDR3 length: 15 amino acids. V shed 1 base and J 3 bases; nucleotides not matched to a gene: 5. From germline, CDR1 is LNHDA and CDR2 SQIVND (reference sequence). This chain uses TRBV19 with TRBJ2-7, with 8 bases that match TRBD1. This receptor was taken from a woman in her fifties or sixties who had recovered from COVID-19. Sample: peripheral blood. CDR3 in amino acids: CASSIGTGINYEQYF. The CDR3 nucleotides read TGTGCCAGTAGTATAGGGACAGGGATAAACTACGAGCAGTACTTC.